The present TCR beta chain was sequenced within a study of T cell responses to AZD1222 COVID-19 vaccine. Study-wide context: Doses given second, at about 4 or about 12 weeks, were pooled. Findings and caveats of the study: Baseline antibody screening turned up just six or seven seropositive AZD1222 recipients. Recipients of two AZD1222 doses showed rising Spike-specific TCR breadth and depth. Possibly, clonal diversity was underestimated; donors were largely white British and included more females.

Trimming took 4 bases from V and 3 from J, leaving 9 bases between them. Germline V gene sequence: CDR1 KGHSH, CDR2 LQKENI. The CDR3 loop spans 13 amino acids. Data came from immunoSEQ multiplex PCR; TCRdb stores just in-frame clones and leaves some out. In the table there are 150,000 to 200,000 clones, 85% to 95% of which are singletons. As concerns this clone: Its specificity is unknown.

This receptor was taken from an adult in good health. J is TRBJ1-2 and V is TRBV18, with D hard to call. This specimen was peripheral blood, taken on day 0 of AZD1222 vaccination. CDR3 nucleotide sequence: TGTGCCAGCTCACTTGGACGGGACTATGGCTACACCTTC. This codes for CASSLGRDYGYTF. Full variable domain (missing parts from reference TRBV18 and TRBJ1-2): NAGVMQNPRHLVRRRGQEARLRCSPMKGHSHVYWYRQLPEEGLKFMVYLQKENIIDESGMPKERFSAEFPKEGPSILRIQQVVRGDSAAYFCASSLGRDYGYTFGSGTRLTVV.